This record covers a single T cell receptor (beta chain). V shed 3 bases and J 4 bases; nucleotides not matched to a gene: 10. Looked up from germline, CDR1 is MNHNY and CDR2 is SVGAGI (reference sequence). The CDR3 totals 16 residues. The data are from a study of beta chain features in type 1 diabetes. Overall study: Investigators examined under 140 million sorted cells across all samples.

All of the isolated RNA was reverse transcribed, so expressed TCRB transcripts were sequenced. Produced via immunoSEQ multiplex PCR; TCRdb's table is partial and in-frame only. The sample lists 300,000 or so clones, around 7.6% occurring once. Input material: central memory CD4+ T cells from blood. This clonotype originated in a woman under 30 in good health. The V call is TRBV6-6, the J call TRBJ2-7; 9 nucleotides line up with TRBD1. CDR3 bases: TGTGCCAGCAGTTATAGACTCGGGACAGGGCTATACGAGCAGTACTTC. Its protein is CASSYRLGTGLYEQYF.